This paragraph reports one TCR beta chain. As yet, its antigen is unknown. Combining a sample-barcoded 5' primer with a J-beta primer mix, a second PCR ran for about 7 to 11 cycles. All samples gave at least 3 million CDR3-containing paired-end reads. TCRdb re-derived calls from the 5' RACE reads in MiXCR, one entry per CDR3 protein. The sample lists roughly 860,000 distinct CDR3 sequences; around two thirds were seen once. The record originates from a study of blood T cells in healthy people across ages. General study points: TCR beta diversity per million T cells fell roughly linearly with age.

This TCR was sampled from a young man in good health. Sequencing used blood.

Here the CDR3 DNA reads TGTGCCAGCAGTGCAGGGAGGCCTGCGCAGCCCCAGCATTTT. This encodes CASSAGRPAQPQHF. The chain uses TRBV28 and TRBJ1-5; D is perhaps TRBD1 (5 bases). Germline V gene lookup returns CDR1 MDHEN and CDR2 SYDVKM. V dropped 5 bases and J dropped 7 bases, with 15 bases sitting between them. There are 14 residues in the CDR3. Full variable domain (outside the CDR3, taken from reference TRBV28 and TRBJ1-5): DVKVTQSSRYLVKRTGEKVFLECVQDMDHENMFWYRQDPGLGLRLIYFSYDVKMKEKGDIPEGYSVSREKKERFSLILESASTNQTSMYLCASSAGRPAQPQHFGDGTRLSIL.